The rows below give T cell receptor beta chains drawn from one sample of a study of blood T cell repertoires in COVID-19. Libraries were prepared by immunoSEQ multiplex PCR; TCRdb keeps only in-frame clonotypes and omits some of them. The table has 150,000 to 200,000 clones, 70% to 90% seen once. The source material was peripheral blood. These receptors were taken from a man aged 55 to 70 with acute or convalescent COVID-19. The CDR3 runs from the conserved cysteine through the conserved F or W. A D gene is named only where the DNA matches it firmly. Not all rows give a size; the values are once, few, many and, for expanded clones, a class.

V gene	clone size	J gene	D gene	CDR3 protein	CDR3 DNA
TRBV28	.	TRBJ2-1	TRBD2	CASSLKLAGGPNEQFF	TGTGCCAGCAGTTTGAAACTAGCGGGAGGCCCCAATGAGCAGTTCTTC
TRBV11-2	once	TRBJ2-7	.	CASSLGRTSPTGQYF	TGTGCCAGCAGCTTAGGCCGGACTTCCCCGACGGGGCAGTACTTC
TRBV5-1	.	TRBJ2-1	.	CASSLGQGGPYNEQFF	TGCGCCAGCAGCTTAGGGCAGGGGGGTCCCTACAATGAGCAGTTCTTC
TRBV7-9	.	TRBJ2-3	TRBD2	CASSPGLAGGTDTQYF	TGTGCCAGCAGCCCGGGACTAGCGGGTGGGACAGATACGCAGTATTTT
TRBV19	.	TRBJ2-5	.	CASSAQQGRRETQYF	TGTGCCAGTAGTGCCCAACAGGGGAGGAGAGAGACCCAGTACTTC
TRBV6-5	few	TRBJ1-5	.	CASRSGGNQPQHF	TGTGCCAGCAGAAGCGGTGGTAATCAGCCCCAGCATTTT
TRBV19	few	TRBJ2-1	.	CASSIYGSGGTTYNEQFF	TGTGCCAGTAGTATCTATGGTTCAGGCGGGACCACCTACAATGAGCAGTTCTTC
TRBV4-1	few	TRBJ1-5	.	CASSQFVGDSNQPQHF	TGCGCCAGCAGCCAGTTCGTCGGGGATAGCAATCAGCCCCAGCATTTT
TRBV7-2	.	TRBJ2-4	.	CASRGGQVLNIQYF	TGTGCCAGTAGAGGCGGGCAAGTGCTTAACATTCAGTACTTC
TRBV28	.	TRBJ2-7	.	CASRKSGSAYEQYF	TGTGCCAGCAGGAAGTCGGGGTCAGCCTACGAGCAGTACTTC
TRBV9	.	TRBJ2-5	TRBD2	CASSVGLAGYQETQYF	TGTGCCAGCAGCGTAGGATTAGCGGGGTACCAAGAGACCCAGTACTTC
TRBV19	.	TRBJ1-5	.	CASSILLGGAPRGNQPQHF	TGTGCCAGTAGTATTCTATTAGGAGGGGCCCCGAGGGGCAATCAGCCCCAGCATTTT
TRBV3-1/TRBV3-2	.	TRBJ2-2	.	CASSRGRLKPGELFF	TGTGCCAGCAGCAGAGGCAGACTTAAACCCGGGGAGCTGTTTTTT
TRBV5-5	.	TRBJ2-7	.	CASRGGSSEQYF	TGTGCCAGCAGGGGGGGTAGTAGCGAGCAGTACTTC
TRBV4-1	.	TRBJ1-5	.	CASSHKEGQNQPQHF	TGCGCCAGCAGCCATAAGGAGGGGCAAAATCAGCCCCAGCATTTT
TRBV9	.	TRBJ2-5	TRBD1	CASSKGAGEETQYF	TGTGCCAGCAGCAAGGGGGCAGGGGAAGAGACCCAGTACTTC
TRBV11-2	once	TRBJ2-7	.	CASSLSASEAYEQYF	TGTGCCAGCAGCTTATCAGCTAGCGAAGCCTACGAGCAGTACTTC
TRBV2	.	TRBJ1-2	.	CASSEGSLRGGYTF	TGTGCCAGCAGTGAAGGGAGCCTGCGTGGTGGCTACACCTTC
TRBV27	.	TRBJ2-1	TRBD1	CASSLRGQGGNEQFF	TGTGCCAGCAGTTTACGGGGACAGGGGGGGAATGAGCAGTTCTTC
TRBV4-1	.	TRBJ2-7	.	CASSHQPNGQTPYEQYF	TGCGCCAGCAGCCACCAGCCCAACGGACAGACCCCCTACGAGCAGTACTTC
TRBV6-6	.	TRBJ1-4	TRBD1	CASSYYTGVREKLFF	TGTGCCAGCAGTTATTACACAGGGGTGCGTGAAAAACTGTTTTTT
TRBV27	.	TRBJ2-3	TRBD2	CASSLLAGGPGDTQYF	TGTGCCAGCAGTCTCCTAGCGGGAGGGCCGGGAGATACGCAGTATTTT